This record looks at one T cell receptor beta chain sequence and its context. This CDR3 is also generated by other DNA sequences in the sample. CDR3 size: 14 residues. The V gene's germline CDR1 is SGHRS and CDR2 YFSETQ. V was cut by 4 bases and J by 0 bases, with 9 bases left in between. This record comes from a study of blood T cell repertoires in COVID-19. About the study: Specimens from acute and convalescent COVID-19 originated in the United States, Italy and Spain.

Method: immunoSEQ multiplex PCR; TCRdb's copy keeps in-frame clones and lacks some. In the table there are about 220,000 clones, roughly 90% of which are singletons. Participants were aged about 18 to 89 years from approximately 25 US areas. Sample: PBMCs or T cells enriched from blood (not recorded which). This TCR came from a man aged 25-40 years who had been exposed to COVID-19. The chain has TRBV5-1 and TRBJ2-3; TRBD1 is a possible D gene (6 bases). The CDR3 DNA reads as TGCGCCAGCAGCCAGGGGACAAGCACAGATACGCAGTATTTT. Protein: CASSQGTSTDTQYF.